These 9 T cell receptor beta chains were sequenced from one sample in a study of beta chain features in type 1 diabetes. Whole-study findings and limits: Among patients with Type 1 diabetes, TCRB CDR3s were moderately but significantly shorter in every one of the four CD4+ subsets.

These receptors' antigens are unknown. The entirety of the isolated RNA underwent reverse transcription, so expressed TCRB transcripts were sequenced. Clones were sequenced by immunoSEQ multiplex PCR, and TCRdb holds only the in-frame ones, with some missing. The table has 640,000 or so clones, roughly 13% seen once. Sample: naive CD4+ T cells from blood. These receptors were obtained from a man aged 18 to 35 with type 1 diabetes.

This clone was counted a few times. This chain links TRBV19 with TRBJ1-1; TRBD1 is a possible D gene (5 bases). V lost 8 bases and J lost 6, with 19 bases in between. The CDR3 totals 14 residues. CDR1 and CDR2 (germline): LNHDA, SQIVND (reference sequence). CDR3 sequence reads: CASGAAGIGPEAFF. CDR3 bases: TGTGCCAGTGGGGCTGCAGGGATTGGGCCTGAAGCTTTCTTT.

This clone was observed a few times. The gene calls are TRBV30 and TRBJ2-4; tentative D call: TRBD2 (6 bases). The CDR3 length is 14 residues. In germline, CDR1 is GTSNPN, CDR2 SVGIG (reference sequence). The ends were cut back, 5 bases at V and 9 bases at J, with 20 bases in the middle. Written as DNA, the CDR3 is TGTGCCTGGGGCCTCACGGGGACTGGGGGCATTCAGTACTTC. Residues: CAWGLTGTGGIQYF.

The rearrangement links TRBV9 to TRBJ2-3, with D unclear. The CDR3 has 15 residues. Germline assignment: CDR1 SGDLS and CDR2 YYNGEE. V was clipped by 7 bases and J by 0 bases, with 15 bases between them. DNA for the CDR3: TGTGCCAGCCGAACGGGCCACACTAGCACAGATACGCAGTATTTT. Its protein is CASRTGHTSTDTQYF.

The chain recombines TRBV4-1 with TRBJ1-5; D call uncertain. This CDR3 region has 15 residues. Germline V gene sequence: CDR1 MGHRA, CDR2 YSYEKL. Trimming took off 5 bases at V and 5 bases at J, with 16 bases between the two ends. This CDR3 reads CASSKSVSADQPQHF. The CDR3 bases are TGCGCCAGCAGCAAAAGTGTATCAGCGGATCAGCCCCAGCATTTT.

The chain employs TRBV9 and TRBJ2-5; 7 bases fit TRBD2. V dropped 3 bases and J dropped 2; count of bases not matched to a gene: 10. CDR1 is SGDLS, CDR2 YYNGEE, per germline. The CDR3 runs to 16 residues. CDR3 bases: TGTGCCAGCAGCGCAGGAGTCGGCGGGGGTCAAGAGACCCAGTACTTC. It encodes CASSAGVGGGQETQYF.

In this sample, this clone turned up a few times. The V gene is TRBV15, the J gene TRBJ2-4; 7 bases map to TRBD1. CDR3 size: 17 residues. The J segment lost 9 bases and the V segment lost 5 bases, leaving 19 bases of the junction unmatched. Germline V gene sequence: CDR1 LNHNV, CDR2 YYDKDF (reference sequence). CDR3: CATSSLGRPAEGAIQYF. For the CDR3, the DNA is TGTGCCACCAGCTCACTTGGGCGGCCGGCCGAGGGGGCCATTCAGTACTTC.

This clone was seen a handful of times. The gene calls are TRBV18 and TRBJ1-1; D remains unclear. Trimming removed 2 bases at V and 0 bases at J, with 7 bases between. Germline CDR1 reads KGHSH; CDR2 reads LQKENI. This CDR3 is built from 14 residues. Here the CDR3 DNA reads TGTGCCAGCTCACCATCCAGCTTGAACACTGAAGCTTTCTTT. Translation gives CASSPSSLNTEAFF.

The chain combines TRBV30 with TRBJ2-7, with 8 bases aligning to TRBD1. Germline lookup yields CDR1 GTSNPN and CDR2 SVGIG (reference sequence). V was clipped by 2 bases and J by 6 bases; unmatched bases: 6. This CDR3 is 13 amino acids long. The CDR3 region is CAWSSQGAGEQYF. The CDR3 DNA follows: TGTGCCTGGAGTTCCCAGGGGGCTGGCGAGCAGTACTTC.

This clone was picked up a small number of times. V gene TRBV15 combines with J gene TRBJ2-5, with 7 bases aligning to TRBD2. The CDR3 contains 15 residues. Germline loops: CDR1 LNHNV, CDR2 YYDKDF (reference sequence). V trimming: 7 bases; J trimming: 9 bases; junction bases outside the gene matches: 17. CDR3 region: CATTSGRAGGTSQYF. DNA of the CDR3: TGTGCCACCACTTCAGGCCGGGCCGGGGGGACTTCCCAGTACTTC.